A selection of T cell receptor beta chains follows, all from one sample in a study of type 1 and type 2 diabetes patients. TCRdb called the multiplex PCR reads again in MiXCR, with one record for every CDR3 protein. The sample gives 250,000 to 300,000 distinct CDR3 sequences, around 47% of which show up once; roughly 15% is in the top ten. The sequenced material came from peripheral blood mononuclear cells (PBMCs). The receptor set was obtained from a man aged 18 to 35 with type 2 diabetes. The CDR3 runs from the conserved cysteine through the conserved F or W. The order of the fields is clone size, J gene, D gene, V gene, CDR3 length, CDR3 protein, CDR3 DNA. D genes are given only for firm matches. Clone size is not always given. Where it is, it says once, few, many or a class for expanded clones.

-,TRBJ2-7,-,TRBV4-3,14,CASSQGADYYEQYF,TGCGCCAGCAGCCAAGGGGCGGACTACTACGAGCAGTACTTC
many,TRBJ1-1,-,TRBV2,15,CASKPGWQMNTEAFF,TGTGCCAGCAAACCGGGATGGCAGATGAACACTGAAGCTTTCTTT
-,TRBJ2-1,-,TRBV2,16,CASSSTTRDINNEQFF,TGTGCCAGCAGTTCGACCACAAGGGACATCAACAATGAGCAGTTCTTC
-,TRBJ2-2,-,TRBV24-1,20,CATSGPRDVWGGSNTGELFF,TGTGCCACCAGTGGCCCCAGGGATGTTTGGGGGGGCTCGAACACCGGGGAGCTGTTTTTT
-,TRBJ2-7,TRBD1,TRBV7-2,13,CASSSGTGREQYF,TGTGCCAGCAGCTCGGGGACAGGGAGGGAGCAGTACTTC
-,TRBJ2-1,TRBD2,TRBV5-1,13,CASSGGLAGEQFF,TGCGCCAGCAGCGGGGGACTAGCGGGGGAGCAGTTCTTC
-,TRBJ2-5,TRBD2,TRBV2,15,CASSRGLDFLETQYF,TGTGCCAGCAGCCGAGGACTAGACTTTCTGGAGACCCAGTACTTC
-,TRBJ1-3,-,TRBV5-1,15,CASSLDLDPGNTIYF,TGCGCCAGCAGCTTGGACCTGGACCCCGGAAACACCATATATTTT
-,TRBJ1-5,-,TRBV19,14,CASSQVMGGQPQHF,TGTGCCAGTAGCCAAGTTATGGGGGGACAGCCCCAGCATTTT
-,TRBJ2-1,TRBD2,TRBV28,13,CASTPGTIDEQFF,TGTGCCAGCACCCCCGGGACTATAGATGAGCAGTTCTTC
-,TRBJ1-5,TRBD1,TRBV4-1,14,CASSPGTESQPQHF,TGTGCCAGCAGCCCAGGGACAGAAAGTCAGCCCCAGCATTTT
many,TRBJ2-7,-,TRBV6-1,14,CASSELMEGYEQYF,TGTGCCAGCAGTGAACTCATGGAAGGCTACGAGCAGTACTTC
many,TRBJ1-2,-,TRBV7-8,13,CASSLKLNYGYTF,TGTGCCAGCAGCTTAAAGCTTAACTATGGCTACACCTTC
few,TRBJ2-7,TRBD1,TRBV19,15,CASSPGQGGSYEQYF,TGTGCCAGTAGTCCCGGACAGGGTGGGTCCTACGAGCAGTACTTC
-,TRBJ2-1,-,TRBV19,16,CASSIGASRLHDEQFF,TGTGCCAGTAGTATAGGGGCCTCCCGGTTACACGATGAGCAGTTCTTC
-,TRBJ1-1,-,TRBV28,14,CASHIGQKNTEAFF,TGTGCCAGTCACATTGGACAAAAAAACACTGAAGCTTTCTTT
-,TRBJ2-3,TRBD1,TRBV2,13,CASCETGPVTQYF,TGTGCCAGCTGCGAGACAGGGCCTGTTACGCAGTATTTT
few,TRBJ2-5,-,TRBV2,14,CASSSMASMETQYF,TGTGCCAGCAGCTCCATGGCTAGTATGGAGACCCAGTACTTC
-,TRBJ2-5,TRBD2,TRBV7-8,18,CASSLAGSGGRDQETQYF,TGTGCCAGCAGCTTAGCGGGTAGCGGGGGCCGTGACCAAGAGACCCAGTACTTC
-,TRBJ2-2,TRBD2,TRBV7-9,15,CATTSGTRGTGELFF,TGTGCCACCACCTCCGGGACTAGAGGCACCGGGGAGCTGTTTTTT